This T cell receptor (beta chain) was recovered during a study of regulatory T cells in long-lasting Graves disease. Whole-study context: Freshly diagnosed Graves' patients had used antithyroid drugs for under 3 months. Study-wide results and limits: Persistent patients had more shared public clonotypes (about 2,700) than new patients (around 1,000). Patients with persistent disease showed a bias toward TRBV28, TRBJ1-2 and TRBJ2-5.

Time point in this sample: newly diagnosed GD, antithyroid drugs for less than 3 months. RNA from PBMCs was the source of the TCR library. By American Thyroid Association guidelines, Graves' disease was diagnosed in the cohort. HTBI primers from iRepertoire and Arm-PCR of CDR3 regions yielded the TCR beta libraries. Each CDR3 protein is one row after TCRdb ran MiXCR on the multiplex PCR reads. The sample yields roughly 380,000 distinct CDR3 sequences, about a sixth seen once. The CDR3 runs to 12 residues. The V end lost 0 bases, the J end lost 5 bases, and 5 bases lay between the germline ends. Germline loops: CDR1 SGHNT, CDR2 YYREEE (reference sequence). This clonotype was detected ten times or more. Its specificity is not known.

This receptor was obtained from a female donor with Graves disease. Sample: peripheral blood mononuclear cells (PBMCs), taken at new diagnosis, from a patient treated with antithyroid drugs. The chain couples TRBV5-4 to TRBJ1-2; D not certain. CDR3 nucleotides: TGTGCCAGCAGCTTGGGCCAGTATGGCTACACCTTC. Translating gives CASSLGQYGYTF.